The clone carrying this TCR beta chain was seen many times. The antigen remains unidentified. The sequenced fragment ends 3 residues before the CDR3 boundary, so the rest is inferred from the germline J gene. This sample stems from a study of T cell clonality in common variable immunodeficiency. Using immunoSEQ multiplex PCR, the repertoire was profiled, and TCRdb retains in-frame clones only, with some absent. Singletons are absent from the sample, which has roughly 42,000 clones. Of CVID subjects, approximately 15 were female and fewer than 30 male, mean age approximately 40. Caucasian heritage predominated among both patients and controls. Deletions cut 2 bases from V and 3 bases from J, with 11 bases between. CDR1 MNHEY and CDR2 SVGEGT come from the germline V gene. This CDR3 is 14 amino acids long. Points from the study as a whole: Common variable immunodeficiency TCR beta sequences reportedly had fewer deletions and N-nucleotide insertions.

The sample was peripheral blood mononuclear cells. This TCR came from a human donor with common variable immunodeficiency. The gene calls are TRBV6-2 or TRBV6-3 and TRBJ2-7; D may be TRBD1 (6 bases). The CDR3 region is CASSYTQGFYEQYF. The DNA read from the CDR3 is TGTGCCAGCAGTTACACACAGGGTTTCTACGAG.